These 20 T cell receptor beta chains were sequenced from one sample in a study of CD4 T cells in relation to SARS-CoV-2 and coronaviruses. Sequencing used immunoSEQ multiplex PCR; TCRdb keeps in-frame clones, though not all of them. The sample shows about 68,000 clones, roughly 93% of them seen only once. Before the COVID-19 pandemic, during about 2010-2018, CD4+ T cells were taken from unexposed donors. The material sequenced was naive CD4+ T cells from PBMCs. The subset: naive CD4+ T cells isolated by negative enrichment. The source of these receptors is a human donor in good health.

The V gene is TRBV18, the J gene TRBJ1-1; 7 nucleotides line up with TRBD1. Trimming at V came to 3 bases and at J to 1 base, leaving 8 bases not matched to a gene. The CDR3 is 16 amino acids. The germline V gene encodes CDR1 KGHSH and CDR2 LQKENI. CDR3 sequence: CASSPSLRTGNTEAFF. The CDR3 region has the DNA TGTGCCAGCTCACCCTCACTAAGGACAGGGAACACTGAAGCTTTCTTT. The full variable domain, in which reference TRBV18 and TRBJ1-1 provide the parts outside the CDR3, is NAGVMQNPRHLVRRRGQEARLRCSPMKGHSHVYWYRQLPEEGLKFMVYLQKENIIDESGMPKERFSAEFPKEGPSILRIQQVVRGDSAAYFCASSPSLRTGNTEAFFGQGTRLTVV.

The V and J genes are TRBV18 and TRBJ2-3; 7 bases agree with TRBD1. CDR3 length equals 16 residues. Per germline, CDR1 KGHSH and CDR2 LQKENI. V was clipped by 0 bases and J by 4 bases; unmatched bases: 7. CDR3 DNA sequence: TGTGCCAGCTCACCACCGGTGGGGCAGGGGGCAGATACGCAGTATTTT. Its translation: CASSPPVGQGADTQYF. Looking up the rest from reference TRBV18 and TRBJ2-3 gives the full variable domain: NAGVMQNPRHLVRRRGQEARLRCSPMKGHSHVYWYRQLPEEGLKFMVYLQKENIIDESGMPKERFSAEFPKEGPSILRIQQVVRGDSAAYFCASSPPVGQGADTQYFGPGTRLTVL.

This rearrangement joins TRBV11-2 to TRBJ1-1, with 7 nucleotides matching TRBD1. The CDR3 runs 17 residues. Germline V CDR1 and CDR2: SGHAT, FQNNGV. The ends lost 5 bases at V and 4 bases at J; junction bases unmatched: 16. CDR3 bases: TGTGCCAGCAGCCACGGGAGGGGGCAGGGCGGAGGCACTGAAGCTTTCTTT. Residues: CASSHGRGQGGGTEAFF.

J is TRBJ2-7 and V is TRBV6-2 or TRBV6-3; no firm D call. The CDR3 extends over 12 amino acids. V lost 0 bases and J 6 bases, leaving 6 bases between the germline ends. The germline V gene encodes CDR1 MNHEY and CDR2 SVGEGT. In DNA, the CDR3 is TGTGCCAGCAGTTACTCGGGGTTCGAGCAGTACTTC. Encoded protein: CASSYSGFEQYF.

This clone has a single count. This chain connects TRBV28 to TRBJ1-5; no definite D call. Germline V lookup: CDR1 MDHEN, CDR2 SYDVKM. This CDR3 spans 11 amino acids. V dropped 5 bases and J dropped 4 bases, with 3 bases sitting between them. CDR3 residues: CASSGNQPQHF. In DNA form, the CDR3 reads TGTGCCAGCAGTGGGAATCAGCCCCAGCATTTT. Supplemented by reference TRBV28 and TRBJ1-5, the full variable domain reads DVKVTQSSRYLVKRTGEKVFLECVQDMDHENMFWYRQDPGLGLRLIYFSYDVKMKEKGDIPEGYSVSREKKERFSLILESASTNQTSMYLCASSGNQPQHFGDGTRLSIL.

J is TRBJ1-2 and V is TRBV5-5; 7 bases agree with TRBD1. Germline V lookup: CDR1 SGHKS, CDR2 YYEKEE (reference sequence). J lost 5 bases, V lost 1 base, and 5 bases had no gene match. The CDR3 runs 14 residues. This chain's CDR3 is CASSLSGQLYGYTF. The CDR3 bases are TGTGCCAGCAGCTTGTCGGGACAGCTTTATGGCTACACCTTC.

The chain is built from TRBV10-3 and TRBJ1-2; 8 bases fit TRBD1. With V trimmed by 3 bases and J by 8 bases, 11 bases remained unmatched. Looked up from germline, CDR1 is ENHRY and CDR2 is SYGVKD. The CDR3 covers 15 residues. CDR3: CAISDPTGDLRGYTF. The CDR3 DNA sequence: TGTGCCATCAGTGATCCGACAGGGGATCTGAGAGGCTACACCTTC.

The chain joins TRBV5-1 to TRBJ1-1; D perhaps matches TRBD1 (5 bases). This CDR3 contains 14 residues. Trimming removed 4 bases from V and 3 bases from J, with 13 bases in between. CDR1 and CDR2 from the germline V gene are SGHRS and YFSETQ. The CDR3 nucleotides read TGCGCCAGCAGCCCAGGGCCGGGGTACACTGAAGCTTTCTTT. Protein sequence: CASSPGPGYTEAFF. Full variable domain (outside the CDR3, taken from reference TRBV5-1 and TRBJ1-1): KAGVTQTPRYLIKTRGQQVTLSCSPISGHRSVSWYQQTPGQGLQFLFEYFSETQRNKGNFPGRFSGRQFSNSRSEMNVSTLELGDSALYLCASSPGPGYTEAFFGQGTRLTVV.

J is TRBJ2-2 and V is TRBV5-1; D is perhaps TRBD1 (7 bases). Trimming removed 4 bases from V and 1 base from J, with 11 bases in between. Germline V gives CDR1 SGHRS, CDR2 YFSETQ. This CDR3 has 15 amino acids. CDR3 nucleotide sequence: TGCGCCAGCAGCGGCGGGACAGAGAACACCGGGGAGCTGTTTTTT. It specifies CASSGGTENTGELFF.

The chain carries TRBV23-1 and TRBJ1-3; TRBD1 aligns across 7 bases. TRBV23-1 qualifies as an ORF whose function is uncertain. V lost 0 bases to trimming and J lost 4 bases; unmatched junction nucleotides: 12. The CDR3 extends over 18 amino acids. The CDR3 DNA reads TGCGCCAGCAGTCAATCTTTCCGGGGCAGGGGGTCAGGAAACACCATATATTTT. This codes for CASSQSFRGRGSGNTIYF.

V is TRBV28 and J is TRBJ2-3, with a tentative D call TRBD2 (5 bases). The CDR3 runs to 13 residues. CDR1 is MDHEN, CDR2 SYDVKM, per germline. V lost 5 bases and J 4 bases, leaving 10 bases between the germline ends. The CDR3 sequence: CASSRLAPDTQYF. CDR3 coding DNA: TGTGCCAGCAGTCGGCTAGCTCCAGATACGCAGTATTTT. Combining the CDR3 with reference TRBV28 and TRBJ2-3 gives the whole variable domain DVKVTQSSRYLVKRTGEKVFLECVQDMDHENMFWYRQDPGLGLRLIYFSYDVKMKEKGDIPEGYSVSREKKERFSLILESASTNQTSMYLCASSRLAPDTQYFGPGTRLTVL.

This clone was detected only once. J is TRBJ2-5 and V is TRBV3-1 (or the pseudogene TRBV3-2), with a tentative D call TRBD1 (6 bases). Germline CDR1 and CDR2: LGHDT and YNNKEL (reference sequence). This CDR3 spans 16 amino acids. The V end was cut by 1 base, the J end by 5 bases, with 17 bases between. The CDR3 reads CASSQAGTGTWETQYF. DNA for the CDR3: TGTGCCAGCAGCCAAGCTGGAACAGGGACCTGGGAGACCCAGTACTTC.

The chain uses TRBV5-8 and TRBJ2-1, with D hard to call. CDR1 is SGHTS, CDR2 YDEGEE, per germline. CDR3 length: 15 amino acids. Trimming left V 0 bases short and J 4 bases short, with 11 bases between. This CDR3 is CASSLEARPYNEQFF. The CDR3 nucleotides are TGTGCCAGCAGCTTGGAGGCCAGGCCTTACAATGAGCAGTTCTTC.

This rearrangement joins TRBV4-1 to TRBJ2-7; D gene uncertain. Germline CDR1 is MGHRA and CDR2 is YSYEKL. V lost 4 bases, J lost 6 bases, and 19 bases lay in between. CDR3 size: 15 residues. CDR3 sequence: CASSRRPTVVVEQYF. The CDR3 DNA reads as TGCGCCAGCAGCCGAAGGCCTACGGTAGTAGTCGAGCAGTACTTC.

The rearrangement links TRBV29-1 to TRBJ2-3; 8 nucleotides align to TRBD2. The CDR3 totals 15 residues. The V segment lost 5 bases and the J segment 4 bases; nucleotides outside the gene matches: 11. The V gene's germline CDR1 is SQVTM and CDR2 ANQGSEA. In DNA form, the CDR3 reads TGCAGCGTTCGAACCGGGACTAGGCGGGCAGATACGCAGTATTTT. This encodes CSVRTGTRRADTQYF.

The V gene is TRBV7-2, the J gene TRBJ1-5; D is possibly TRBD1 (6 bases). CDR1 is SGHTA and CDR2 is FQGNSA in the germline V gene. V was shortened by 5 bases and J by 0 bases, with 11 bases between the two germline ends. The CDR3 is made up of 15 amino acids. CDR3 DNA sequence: TGTGCCAGCAGCCCCCAGGGGAATAGCAATCAGCCCCAGCATTTT. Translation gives CASSPQGNSNQPQHF.

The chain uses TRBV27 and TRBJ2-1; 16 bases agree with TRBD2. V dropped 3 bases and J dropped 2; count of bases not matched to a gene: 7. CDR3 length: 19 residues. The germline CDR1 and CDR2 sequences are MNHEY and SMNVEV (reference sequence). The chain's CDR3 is CASSLGLAGGRPTYNEQFF. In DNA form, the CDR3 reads TGTGCCAGCAGTTTGGGACTAGCGGGGGGGCGTCCCACCTACAATGAGCAGTTCTTC.

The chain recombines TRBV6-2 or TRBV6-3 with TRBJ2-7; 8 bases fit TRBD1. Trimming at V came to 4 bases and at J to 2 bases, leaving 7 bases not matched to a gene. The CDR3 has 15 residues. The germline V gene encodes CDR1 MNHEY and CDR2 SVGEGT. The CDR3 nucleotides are TGTGCCAGCAGTTTTTCGGCGACAGGGGCCTACGAGCAGTACTTC. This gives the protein CASSFSATGAYEQYF.

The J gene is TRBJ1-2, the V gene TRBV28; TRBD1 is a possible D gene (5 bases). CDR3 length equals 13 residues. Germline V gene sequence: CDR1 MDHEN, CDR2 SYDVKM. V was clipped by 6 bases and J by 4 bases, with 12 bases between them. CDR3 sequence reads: CASRPGGVYGYTF. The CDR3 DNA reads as TGTGCCAGCAGACCTGGGGGGGTCTATGGCTACACCTTC.

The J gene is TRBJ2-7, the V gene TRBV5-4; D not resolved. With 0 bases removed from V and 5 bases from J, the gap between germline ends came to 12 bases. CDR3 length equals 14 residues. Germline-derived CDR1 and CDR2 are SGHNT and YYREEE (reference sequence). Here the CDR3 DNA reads TGTGCCAGCAGCTTGGAATCAAGACCCGACGAGCAGTACTTC. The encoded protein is CASSLESRPDEQYF.